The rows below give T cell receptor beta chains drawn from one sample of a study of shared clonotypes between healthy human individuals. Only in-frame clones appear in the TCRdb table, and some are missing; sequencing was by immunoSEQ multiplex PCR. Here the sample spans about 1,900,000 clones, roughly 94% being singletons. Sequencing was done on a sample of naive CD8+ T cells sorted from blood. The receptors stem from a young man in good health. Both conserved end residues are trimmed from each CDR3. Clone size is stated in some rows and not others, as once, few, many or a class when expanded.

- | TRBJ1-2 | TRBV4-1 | ASSQDGSVYGYT
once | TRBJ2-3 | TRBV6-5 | ASGLAEARDTQY
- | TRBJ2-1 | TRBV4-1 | ASSQDSKPYYNEQF
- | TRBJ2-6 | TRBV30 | AWSGLAISGANVLT
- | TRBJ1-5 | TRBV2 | ASSAGQYSNQPQH
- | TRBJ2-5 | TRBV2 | ASSEVVAGLETQY
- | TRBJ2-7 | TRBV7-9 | ASSHLTLFPHEQY
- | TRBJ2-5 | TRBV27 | ASRGTSGGRETQY
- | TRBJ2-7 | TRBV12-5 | ASEDRDYEQY
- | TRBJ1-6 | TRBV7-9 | ASSLMTATYNSPLH
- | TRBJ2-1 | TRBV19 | ASSQAGPYNEQF
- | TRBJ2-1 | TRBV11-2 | ASSLVSAGGPNEQF
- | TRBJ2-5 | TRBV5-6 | ASSLVLLAGQETQY
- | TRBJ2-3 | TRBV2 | ASKGELARYTDTQY
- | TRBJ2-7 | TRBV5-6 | ASSLWGYHSYEQY
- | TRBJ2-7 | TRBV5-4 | ASSLGQGNEQY
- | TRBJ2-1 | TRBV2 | ASSEETSGYNEQF
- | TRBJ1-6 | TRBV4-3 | ASSQDLGGSYNSPLH